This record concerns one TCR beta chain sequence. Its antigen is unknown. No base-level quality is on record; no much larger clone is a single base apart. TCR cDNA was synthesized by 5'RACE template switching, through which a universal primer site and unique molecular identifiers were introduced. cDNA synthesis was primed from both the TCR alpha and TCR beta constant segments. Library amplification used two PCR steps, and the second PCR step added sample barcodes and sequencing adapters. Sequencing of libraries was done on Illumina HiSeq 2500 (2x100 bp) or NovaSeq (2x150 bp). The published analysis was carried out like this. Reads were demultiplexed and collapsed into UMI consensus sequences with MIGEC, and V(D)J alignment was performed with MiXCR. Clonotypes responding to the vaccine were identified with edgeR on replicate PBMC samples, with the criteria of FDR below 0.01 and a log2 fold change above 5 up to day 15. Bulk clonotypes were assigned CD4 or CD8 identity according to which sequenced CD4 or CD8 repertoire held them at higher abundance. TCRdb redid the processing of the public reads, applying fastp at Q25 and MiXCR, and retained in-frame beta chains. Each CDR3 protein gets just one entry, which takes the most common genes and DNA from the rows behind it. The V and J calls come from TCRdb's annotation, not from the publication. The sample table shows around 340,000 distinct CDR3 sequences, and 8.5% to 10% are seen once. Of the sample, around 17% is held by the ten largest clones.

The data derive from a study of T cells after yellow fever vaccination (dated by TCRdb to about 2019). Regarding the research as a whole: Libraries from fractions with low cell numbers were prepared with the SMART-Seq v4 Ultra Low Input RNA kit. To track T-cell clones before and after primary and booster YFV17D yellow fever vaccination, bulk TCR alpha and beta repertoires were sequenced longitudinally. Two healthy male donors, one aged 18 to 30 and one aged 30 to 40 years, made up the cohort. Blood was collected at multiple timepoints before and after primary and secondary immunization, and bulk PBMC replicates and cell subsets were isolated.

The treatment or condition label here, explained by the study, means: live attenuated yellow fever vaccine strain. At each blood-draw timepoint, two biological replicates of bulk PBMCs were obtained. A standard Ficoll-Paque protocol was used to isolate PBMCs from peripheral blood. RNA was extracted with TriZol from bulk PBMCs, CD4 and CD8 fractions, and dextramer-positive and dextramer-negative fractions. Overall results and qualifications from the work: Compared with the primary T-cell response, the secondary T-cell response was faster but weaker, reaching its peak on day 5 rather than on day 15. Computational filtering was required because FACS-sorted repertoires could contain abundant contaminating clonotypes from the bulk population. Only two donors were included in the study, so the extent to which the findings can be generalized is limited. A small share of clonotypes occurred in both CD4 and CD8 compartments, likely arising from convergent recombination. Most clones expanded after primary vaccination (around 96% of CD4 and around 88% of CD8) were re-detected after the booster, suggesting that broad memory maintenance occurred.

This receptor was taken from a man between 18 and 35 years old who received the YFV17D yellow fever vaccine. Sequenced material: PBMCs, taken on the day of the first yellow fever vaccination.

The sequenced DNA: TGTGCCAGCAGTTCGGACAGAGACAATCAGCCCCAGCATTTT. Translated, this gives CASSSDRDNQPQHF. The rearranged chain carries TRBV27 and TRBJ1-5; TRBD1 is possibly the D segment (6 matching bases). Trimming takes 4 bases from V and 3 bases from J, and the germline ends sit 10 bases apart. The CDR3 spans 14 residues, from the cysteine through the phenylalanine. Only the CDR3 part of the read is kept: 42 bases, read in frame from the first base. For CDR1 and CDR2, the germline V gene (reference sequence) lists MNHEY and SMNVEV.